This is a list of T cell receptor beta chains from one sample in a study of shared clonotypes between healthy human individuals. The data were produced by immunoSEQ multiplex PCR, yet TCRdb's version contains in-frame clones alone and is incomplete. Of more than 550,000 clones listed, roughly 72% are singletons. The sequenced sample consisted of memory CD4+ T cells sorted from blood. All receptors derive from a woman aged 25-40 years in good health. CDR3s leave out the opening cysteine and the closing phenylalanine or tryptophan. D genes are given only for firm matches.

>TRBV11-2|TRBD2|TRBJ2-7
ASSSQRDSYEQY
>TRBV27|TRBD1|TRBJ2-7
ASSFPGQATYEQY
>TRBV28|NA|TRBJ1-1
ASSSEYPGRMNTEAF
>TRBV7-9|NA|TRBJ2-1
ASSSGSRYNEQF
>TRBV5-1|NA|TRBJ2-2
ASSLADRDTGELF
>TRBV18|NA|TRBJ1-2
ASSPTTGVDYGYT
>TRBV6-1|TRBD2|TRBJ2-3
ASGTTPSTDTQY
>TRBV6-6|TRBD2|TRBJ2-1
ASSRGPSGNYNEQF
>TRBV6-5|NA|TRBJ2-1
ASSYSARNEQF
>TRBV2|NA|TRBJ2-7
ASMGTGDSYEQY
>TRBV10-3|TRBD1|TRBJ2-1
AIADRSYNEQF
>TRBV5-8|NA|TRBJ1-2
ASSFRAAYGYT
>TRBV28|NA|TRBJ2-3
ASTPATAGTDTQY
>TRBV18|TRBD2|TRBJ2-3
ASSPPGLAGTSTDTQY
>TRBV29-1|NA|TRBJ2-5
SVERTHQETQY
>TRBV28|TRBD2|TRBJ2-3
ASSPHPGTRGTDTQY
>TRBV6-1|NA|TRBJ1-2
ASSGQDSYGYT
>TRBV4-1|NA|TRBJ1-4
ASSQVEGPGEKLF
>TRBV5-1|TRBD2|TRBJ2-1
ASSSQAGESYEQF
>TRBV5-6|NA|TRBJ1-2
ASSFISGQVYGYT
>TRBV10-1|NA|TRBJ2-5
ASRDRGETQY
>TRBV7-9|TRBD2|TRBJ2-4
ASSPGTSGMARY
>TRBV27|TRBD1|TRBJ1-2
ASSLDRLGGGYT
>TRBV18|NA|TRBJ1-1
ASSLTEMNTEAF
>TRBV19|NA|TRBJ1-5
ASSIANQPQH
>TRBV27|NA|TRBJ2-2
ASSSLLNTGELF
>TRBV6-1|NA|TRBJ2-1
ASSEAVGIGNNEQF
>TRBV4-1|NA|TRBJ1-2
ASSQETVGVNYGYT
>TRBV9|NA|TRBJ1-5
ASGGNQLQH
>TRBV5-1|TRBD1|TRBJ1-5
ASSLGQGGNQPQH
>TRBV5-1|NA|TRBJ2-1
ASSLEAPTEQF
>TRBV10-3|TRBD2|TRBJ2-3
ATAQGSGAFTDTQY
>TRBV19|TRBD1|TRBJ1-5
ASSIRGRGIHQPQH
>TRBV9|TRBD1|TRBJ1-1
ASSGAGGATEAF
>TRBV25-1|NA|TRBJ1-5
ASSETGRGNQPQH
>TRBV27|NA|TRBJ2-7
ASKSLGQDRYEQY
>TRBV7-2|NA|TRBJ2-3
ASSTRWADTQY
>TRBV6-5|NA|TRBJ2-7
ASSGSSQSSYEQY
>TRBV6-1|NA|TRBJ1-1
ASSERRGGEAF
>TRBV10-1|NA|TRBJ2-3
ASSDKGSDTQY
>TRBV2|NA|TRBJ2-5
ASRGIGGQETQY
>TRBV27|TRBD1|TRBJ2-5
ASRGAGGRAETQY
>TRBV21-1|NA|TRBJ2-5
ASSTAIRAGLKGTQY
>TRBV5-8|NA|TRBJ2-5
ASSLEGREGETQY
>TRBV6-6|TRBD1|TRBJ2-5
ASSFGQGRETQY
>TRBV7-9|TRBD2|TRBJ2-3
ATRSAGGPWTQY
>TRBV28|TRBD2|TRBJ2-1
ASSSGGRRYNEQF
>TRBV10-3|NA|TRBJ2-6
AISEGRFPGANVLT
>TRBV6-1|TRBD1|TRBJ1-2
ASRGTEGFGYT
>TRBV5-6|NA|TRBJ1-2
ASTNLSRLTGYT
>TRBV28|TRBD1|TRBJ1-2
ASSLDRVPYGYT
>TRBV5-1|NA|TRBJ2-7
ASSLSVSSYEQY
>TRBV10-3|TRBD2|TRBJ2-3
AISPGLAGGRGDTQY
>TRBV9|TRBD1|TRBJ2-5
ASSPRWTGLQETQY
>TRBV5-1|NA|TRBJ1-2
ASSLENYGYT
>TRBV27|NA|TRBJ2-5
ASTPRMAAGLEETQY
>TRBV5-1|NA|TRBJ2-3
ASSLGQITDTQY
>TRBV27|NA|TRBJ1-5
ASSFRGNGNQPQH
>TRBV9|NA|TRBJ2-2
ASSPQSLGLGELF
>TRBV28|TRBD1|TRBJ1-1
ASRPGQVKREAF